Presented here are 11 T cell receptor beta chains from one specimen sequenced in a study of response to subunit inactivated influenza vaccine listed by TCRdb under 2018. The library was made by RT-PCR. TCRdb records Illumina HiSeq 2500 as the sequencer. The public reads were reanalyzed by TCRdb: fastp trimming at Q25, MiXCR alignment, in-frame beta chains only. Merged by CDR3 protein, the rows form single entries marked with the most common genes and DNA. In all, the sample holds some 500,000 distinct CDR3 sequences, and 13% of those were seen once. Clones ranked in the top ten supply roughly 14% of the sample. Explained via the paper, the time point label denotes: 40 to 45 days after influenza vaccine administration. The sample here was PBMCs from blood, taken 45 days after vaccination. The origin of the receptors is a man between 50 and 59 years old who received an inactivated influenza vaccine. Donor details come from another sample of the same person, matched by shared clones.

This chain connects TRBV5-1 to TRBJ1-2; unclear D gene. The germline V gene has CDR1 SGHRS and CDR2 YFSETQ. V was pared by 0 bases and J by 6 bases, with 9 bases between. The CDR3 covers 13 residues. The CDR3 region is CASSLVGSDGYTF. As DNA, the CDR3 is TGCGCCAGCAGCTTGGTGGGTTCGGATGGCTACACCTTC.

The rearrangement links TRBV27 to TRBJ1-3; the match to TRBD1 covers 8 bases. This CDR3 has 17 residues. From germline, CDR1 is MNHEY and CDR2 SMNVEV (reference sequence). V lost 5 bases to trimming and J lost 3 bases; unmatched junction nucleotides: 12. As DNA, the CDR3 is TGTGCCAGCAGTCTACGTCCCGGGACAGGATATGGAAACACCATATATTTT. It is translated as CASSLRPGTGYGNTIYF.

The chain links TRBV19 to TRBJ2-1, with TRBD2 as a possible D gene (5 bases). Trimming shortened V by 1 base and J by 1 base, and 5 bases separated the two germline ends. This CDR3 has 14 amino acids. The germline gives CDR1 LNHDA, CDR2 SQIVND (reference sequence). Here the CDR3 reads CASSIGRSYNEQFF. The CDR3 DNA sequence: TGTGCCAGTAGTATAGGGAGGTCCTACAATGAGCAGTTCTTC.

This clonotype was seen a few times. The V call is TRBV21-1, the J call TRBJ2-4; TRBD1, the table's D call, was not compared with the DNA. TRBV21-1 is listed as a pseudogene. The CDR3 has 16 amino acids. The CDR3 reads CASTLGGSTSKNIQYF. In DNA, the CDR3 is TGTGCCAGCACCCTTGGGGGGTCGACAAGCAAAAACATTCAGTACTTC.

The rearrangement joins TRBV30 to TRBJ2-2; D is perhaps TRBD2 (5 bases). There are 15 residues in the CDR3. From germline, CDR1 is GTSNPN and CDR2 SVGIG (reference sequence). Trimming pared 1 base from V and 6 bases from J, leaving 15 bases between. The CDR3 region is CAWSEPRVEAGELFF. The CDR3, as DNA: TGTGCCTGGAGTGAGCCGAGGGTGGAAGCCGGGGAGCTGTTTTTT.

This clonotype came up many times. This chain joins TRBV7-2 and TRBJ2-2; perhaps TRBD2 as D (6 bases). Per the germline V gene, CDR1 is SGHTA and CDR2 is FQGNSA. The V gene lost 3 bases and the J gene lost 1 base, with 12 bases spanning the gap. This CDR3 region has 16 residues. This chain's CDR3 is CASSFKVAVNTGELFF. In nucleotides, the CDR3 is TGTGCCAGCAGCTTCAAGGTAGCGGTGAACACCGGGGAGCTGTTTTTT. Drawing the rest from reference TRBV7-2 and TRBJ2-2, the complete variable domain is GAGVSQSPSNKVTEKGKDVELRCDPISGHTALYWYRQSLGQGLEFLIYFQGNSAPDKSGLPSDRFSAERTGGSVSTLTIQRTQQEDSAVYLCASSFKVAVNTGELFFGEGSRLTVL.

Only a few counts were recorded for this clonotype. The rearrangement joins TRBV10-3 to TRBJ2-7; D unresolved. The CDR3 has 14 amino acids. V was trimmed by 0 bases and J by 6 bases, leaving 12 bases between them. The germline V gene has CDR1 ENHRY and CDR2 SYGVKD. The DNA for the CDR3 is TGTGCCATCAGTGAGTCGGGCAGGTCCGGCGAGCAGTACTTC. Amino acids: CAISESGRSGEQYF.

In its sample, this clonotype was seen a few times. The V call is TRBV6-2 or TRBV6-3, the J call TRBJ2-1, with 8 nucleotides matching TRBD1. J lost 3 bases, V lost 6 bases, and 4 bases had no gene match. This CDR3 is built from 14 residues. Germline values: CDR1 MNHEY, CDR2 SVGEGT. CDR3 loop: CASSNGQGYNEQFF. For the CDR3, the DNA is TGTGCCAGCAGCAACGGACAGGGCTACAATGAGCAGTTCTTC.

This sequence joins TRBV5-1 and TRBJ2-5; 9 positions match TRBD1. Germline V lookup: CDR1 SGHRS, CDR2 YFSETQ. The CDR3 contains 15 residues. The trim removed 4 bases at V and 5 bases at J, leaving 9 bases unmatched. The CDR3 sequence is CASSLPGQGFETQYF. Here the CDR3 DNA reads TGCGCCAGCAGCCTGCCGGGACAGGGTTTCGAGACCCAGTACTTC. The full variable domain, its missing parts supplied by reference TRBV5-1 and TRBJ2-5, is KAGVTQTPRYLIKTRGQQVTLSCSPISGHRSVSWYQQTPGQGLQFLFEYFSETQRNKGNFPGRFSGRQFSNSRSEMNVSTLELGDSALYLCASSLPGQGFETQYFGPGTRLLVL.

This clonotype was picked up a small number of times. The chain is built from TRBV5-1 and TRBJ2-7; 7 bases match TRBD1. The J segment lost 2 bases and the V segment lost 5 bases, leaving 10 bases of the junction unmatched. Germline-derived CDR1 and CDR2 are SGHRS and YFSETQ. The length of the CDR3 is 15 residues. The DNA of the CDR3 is TGCGCCAGCAGTCGTACAGGGGATTCGACCTACGAGCAGTACTTC. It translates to CASSRTGDSTYEQYF.

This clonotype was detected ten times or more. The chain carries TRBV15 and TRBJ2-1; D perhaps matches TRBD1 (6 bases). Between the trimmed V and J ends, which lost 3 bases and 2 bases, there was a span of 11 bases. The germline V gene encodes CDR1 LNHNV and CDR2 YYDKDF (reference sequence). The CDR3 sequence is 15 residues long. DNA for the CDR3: TGTGCCACCAGCAGCGAGGGGGTAGCCTACAATGAGCAGTTCTTC. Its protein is CATSSEGVAYNEQFF.